Listed here are 10 T cell receptor beta chains from one sample, sequenced in a study of T cells in Graves' hyperthyroidism and ophthalmopathy (dated by TCRdb to 2018 to 2020). Library construction relied on multiplex PCR. Sequenced on an Illumina HiSeq 2000. Amplification of TCR beta CDR3 regions was carried out from RNA transcripts. For the first round of RT-PCR on the TCR CDR3, the HTBI primer set was used together with the Qiagen OneStep RT-PCR kit. TCRdb redid the processing of the public reads, applying fastp at Q25 and MiXCR, and retained in-frame beta chains. Every entry covers one CDR3 protein and lists the most common genes and DNA from its rows. This sample has fewer than 450,000 distinct CDR3 sequences in its table, and roughly 18% of those were observed once. Of the sample, 40% to 45% falls within the top ten clones. Material: blood. The receptors were sampled from a man aged 18 to 30 with Graves' ophthalmopathy.

The table lists this clonotype with many counts. The J gene is TRBJ1-5, the V gene TRBV28, with D possibly matching TRBD1 (5 bases). The V gene lost 6 bases and the J gene lost 7 bases, with 19 bases spanning the gap. Germline V gives CDR1 MDHEN, CDR2 SYDVKM. The CDR3 extends over 15 amino acids. CDR3 bases: TGTGCCAGCAGCCCGTTCGGGGGGGGAAGCCAGCCCCAGCATTTT. Translated, it gives CASSPFGGGSQPQHF.

In its sample, this clonotype was seen many times. The chain has TRBV5-1 and TRBJ2-7; 8 bases align to TRBD1. After removal of 2 bases from V and 3 bases from J, the junction contained 4 bases not matched to a gene. CDR3 length equals 14 residues. Germline CDR1 is SGHRS and CDR2 is YFSETQ. The CDR3 nucleotides are TGCGCCAGCAGCTTTCCGGGACAGGACTACGAGCAGTACTTC. Amino acids: CASSFPGQDYEQYF.

In this sample, this clonotype turned up a few times. The chain has TRBV27 and TRBJ2-5; 10 bases are a match to TRBD1. Germline values: CDR1 MNHEY, CDR2 SMNVEV (reference sequence). V trimming: 4 bases; J trimming: 4 bases; junction bases outside the gene matches: 0. The length of the CDR3 is 13 residues. The CDR3 nucleotides read TGTGCCAGCAGTTGGGACAGGGGAGAGACCCAGTACTTC. This gives the protein CASSWDRGETQYF.

This clonotype was seen ten or more times. This sequence joins TRBV3-1 and TRBJ1-6; D is perhaps TRBD1 (5 bases). This CDR3 contains 15 residues. Looked up from germline, CDR1 is LGHDT and CDR2 is YNNKEL (reference sequence). The V end lost 5 bases, the J end lost 5 bases, and 13 bases lay between the germline ends. In DNA form, the CDR3 reads TGTGCCAGCAGCTTTACGACAGACCATAATTCACCCCTCCACTTT. This sequence encodes CASSFTTDHNSPLHF.

There are many counts of this clonotype. The chain joins TRBV5-8 to TRBJ2-3; weak D call: TRBD2 (5 bases). Deletions cut 2 bases from V and 7 bases from J, with 20 bases between. Germline CDR1 and CDR2: SGHTS and YDEGEE. The CDR3 has 16 amino acids. CDR3 nucleotides: TGTGCCAGCAGCTTCGGAGGCCTTGATACGAGGTATACGCAGTATTTT. Amino acid sequence: CASSFGGLDTRYTQYF.

The J gene is TRBJ2-5, the V gene TRBV6-1; 10 bases are shared with TRBD2. CDR1 MNHNS and CDR2 SASEGT come from the germline V gene. Losses at the gene ends were 5 bases for V and 3 bases for J; bases not matched to a gene: 3. The CDR3 has 14 amino acids. DNA for the CDR3: TGTGCCAGCAGTCTAGCGGGGGCGAAAGAGACCCAGTACTTC. Its translation is CASSLAGAKETQYF.

The rearrangement links TRBV5-4 to TRBJ1-4; 8 nucleotides agree with TRBD1. The CDR3 spans 15 residues. Unmatched junction bases numbered 9, after V lost 0 bases and J lost 11 bases. Per germline, CDR1 SGHNT and CDR2 YYREEE (reference sequence). CDR3 residues: CASSLGGQVEGKLFF. The CDR3 DNA reads TGTGCCAGCAGCTTGGGGGGACAGGTTGAGGGGAAACTGTTTTTT.

This clonotype has ten or more counts. The V and J genes are TRBV27 and TRBJ2-1; 7 bases agree with TRBD2. The CDR3 spans 15 residues. Germline V CDR1 and CDR2: MNHEY, SMNVEV (reference sequence). V trimming: 3 bases; J trimming: 2 bases; junction bases outside the gene matches: 4. CDR3 amino acids: CASSLQRGPYNEQFF. The CDR3 nucleotides are TGTGCCAGCAGTTTGCAGCGGGGCCCCTACAATGAGCAGTTCTTC.

This clonotype was recorded many times. The chain joins TRBV7-8 to TRBJ2-5, with D possibly matching TRBD1 (5 bases). The germline CDR1 and CDR2 sequences are SGHVS and FQNEAQ. CDR3 length: 12 residues. Trimming shortened V by 2 bases and J by 5 bases, and 6 bases separated the two germline ends. The DNA for the CDR3 is TGTGCCAGCAGCTTAAAGGGGGAGACCCAGTACTTC. This codes for CASSLKGETQYF.

In this sample, this clonotype turned up once. One end of the junction does not line up with germline, which may come from a read error. This chain links TRBV10-3 with TRBJ2-1, with TRBD2 as a possible D gene (6 bases). Germline lookup yields CDR1 ENHRY and CDR2 SYGVKD. The length of the CDR3 is 14 residues. As DNA, the CDR3 is TGTGCCATAGGACTATTTCCTTCCGACAATGAGCAGCTCTTC. Its translation is CAIGLFPSDNEQLF.